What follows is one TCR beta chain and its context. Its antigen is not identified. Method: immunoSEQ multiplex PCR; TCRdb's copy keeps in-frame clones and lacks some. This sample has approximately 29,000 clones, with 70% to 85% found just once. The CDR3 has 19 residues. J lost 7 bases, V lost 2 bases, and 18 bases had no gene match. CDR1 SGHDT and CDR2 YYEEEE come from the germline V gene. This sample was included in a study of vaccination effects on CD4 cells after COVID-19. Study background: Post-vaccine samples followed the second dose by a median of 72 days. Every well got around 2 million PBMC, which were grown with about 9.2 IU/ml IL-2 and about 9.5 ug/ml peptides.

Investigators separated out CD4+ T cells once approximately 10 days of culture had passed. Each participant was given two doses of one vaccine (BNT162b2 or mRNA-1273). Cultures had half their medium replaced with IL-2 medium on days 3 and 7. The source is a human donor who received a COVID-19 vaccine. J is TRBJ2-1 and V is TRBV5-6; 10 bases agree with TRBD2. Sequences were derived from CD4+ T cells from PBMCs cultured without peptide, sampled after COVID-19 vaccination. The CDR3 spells CASSFGRSGRPREGNEQFF. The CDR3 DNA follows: TGTGCCAGCAGCTTCGGACGTAGCGGGAGGCCGCGGGAGGGAAATGAGCAGTTCTTC.